One T cell receptor beta chain is described in this entry. Its antigen is undetermined. The data stem from a study of T cell responses to AZD1222 COVID-19 vaccine. CDR1 MNHEY and CDR2 SVGAGI come from the germline V gene. The CDR3 extends over 15 amino acids. Trimming took 1 base from V and 2 from J, leaving 11 bases between them. Overall study results and limits: Only a handful of AZD1222 recipients, six or seven in all, had baseline seropositivity. Repertoire sampling happened only post peak T cell response. White British donors predominated, females outnumbered males, and clonal diversity was possibly underestimated.

TCRdb keeps only in-frame clones here, not all; method: immunoSEQ multiplex PCR. Here the sample spans approximately 150,000 clones, approximately 88% being singletons. The chain is built from TRBV6-5 and TRBJ1-2, with D possibly matching TRBD1 (5 bases). The material was peripheral blood, obtained on day 0 of AZD1222 vaccination. This TCR was recovered from an adult in good health. The DNA of the CDR3 is TGTGCCAGCAGTTACTTGTTAGAGGGGAACTATGGCTACACCTTC. Translation gives CASSYLLEGNYGYTF.